This is a list of T cell receptor beta chains from one sample in a study of T cell repertoires in aging, cancer and after chemotherapy. TCRdb fed the multiplex PCR reads into MiXCR, producing one record per CDR3 protein. The profile shows 10,000 to 15,000 distinct CDR3 sequences, around 30% of them singletons. The sample was blood. The source is a human donor with a blood cancer. CDR3s include the opening cysteine and the closing phenylalanine or tryptophan. The D gene is left open where the match is weak. Clone size is shown for a subset of rows, as once, few, many or a class of expanded clone.

v_call,cdr3_length,clone_size,d_call,j_call,cdr3_aa,cdr3_nt
TRBV29-1,13,medium-sized,TRBD1,TRBJ2-2,CSGQGSNTGELFF,TGCAGCGGACAGGGATCGAACACCGGGGAGCTGTTTTTT
TRBV24-1,13,NA,NA,TRBJ2-3,CATRGGSTDTQYF,TGTGCCACCAGGGGCGGAAGCACAGATACGCAGTATTTT
TRBV6-5,17,many,TRBD2,TRBJ2-5,CASRTGLAGGIEETQYF,TGTGCCAGCAGAACGGGACTAGCGGGAGGGATCGAAGAGACCCAGTACTTC
TRBV27,13,NA,NA,TRBJ1-1,CASQATANTEAFF,TGTGCCAGCCAAGCAACAGCGAACACTGAAGCTTTCTTT
TRBV28,14,NA,TRBD2,TRBJ2-3,CASSSGISTDTQYF,TGTGCCAGCTCTAGCGGAATTAGCACAGATACGCAGTATTTT
TRBV29-1,16,NA,TRBD1,TRBJ2-7,CSVVTSGQGVPYEQYF,TGCAGCGTTGTTACTTCGGGACAGGGGGTACCCTACGAGCAGTACTTC
TRBV6-4,15,NA,TRBD1,TRBJ2-1,CASSSGTGDYNEQFF,TGTGCCAGCAGCTCCGGGACAGGGGATTACAATGAGCAGTTCTTC
TRBV20-1,16,NA,TRBD1,TRBJ1-5,CSALLTGVRSNQPQHF,TGCAGTGCTTTGCTAACAGGGGTACGTAGCAATCAGCCCCAGCATTTT
TRBV19,15,many,NA,TRBJ2-7,CASSIDRQIPYEQYF,TGTGCCAGTAGTATAGACCGACAGATTCCCTACGAGCAGTACTTC
TRBV18,15,NA,TRBD1,TRBJ1-1,CASSISTGGLSEAFF,TGTGCCAGCTCAATCTCGACAGGGGGTTTGTCTGAAGCTTTCTTT
TRBV27,14,few,TRBD1,TRBJ1-2,CASSARTGTYGYTF,TGTGCCAGCAGTGCCCGGACAGGGACATATGGCTACACCTTC
TRBV20-1,15,NA,TRBD1,TRBJ2-7,CSAPNRGASSYEQYF,TGCAGTGCTCCCAACAGGGGAGCCAGCTCCTACGAGCAGTACTTC
TRBV20-1,13,NA,NA,TRBJ1-1,CSAVQTSNTEAFF,TGCAGTGCCGTCCAAACGAGCAACACTGAAGCTTTCTTT
TRBV6-5,15,NA,NA,TRBJ2-1,CASSRLRPTYNEKFF,TGTGCCAGCAGCCGACTGAGGCCCACCTACAATGAGAAGTTCTTC
TRBV20-1,14,NA,TRBD2,TRBJ2-2,CSAISGRVTGELFF,TGCAGTGCTATTAGCGGGAGAGTAACCGGGGAGCTGTTTTTT
TRBV5-6,15,medium-sized,NA,TRBJ2-3,CASSLGLGYTDTQYF,TGTGCCAGCAGCTTGGGTCTAGGATACACAGATACGCAGTATTTT
TRBV12-3/TRBV12-4,12,medium-sized,NA,TRBJ1-1,CASSPTTTEAFF,TGTGCCAGCAGTCCCACGACGACTGAAGCTTTCTTT
TRBV6-5,15,NA,NA,TRBJ2-5,CASSDWGRHQETQYF,TGTGCCAGCAGCGACTGGGGGAGACATCAAGAGACCCAGTACTTC
TRBV28,14,NA,NA,TRBJ1-1,CASTLSGGGTEAFF,TGTGCCAGCACACTTAGCGGGGGAGGCACTGAAGCTTTCTTT
TRBV6-5,17,NA,NA,TRBJ2-3,CASTSDLATINTDTQYF,TGTGCCAGCACCTCAGACCTAGCGACCATTAACACAGATACGCAGTATTTT
TRBV18,14,NA,NA,TRBJ1-1,CASSPAGATTEAFF,TGTGCCAGCTCACCGGCAGGGGCGACAACTGAAGCTTTCTTT
TRBV15,17,medium-sized,TRBD2,TRBJ2-3,CATSREGAGSGRDTQYF,TGTGCCACCAGCAGAGAGGGGGCGGGTAGCGGGAGAGATACGCAGTATTTT
TRBV29-1,14,medium-sized,NA,TRBJ1-2,CSVAQGVQMDGYTF,TGCAGCGTTGCCCAGGGCGTTCAAATGGATGGCTACACCTTC
TRBV6-1,13,few,NA,TRBJ1-5,CASSRGFNQPQHF,TGTGCCAGCAGCCGGGGTTTCAATCAGCCCCAGCATTTT
TRBV19,11,many,NA,TRBJ2-7,CASSSSYEQYF,TGTGCCAGTTCATCCTCCTACGAGCAGTACTTC
TRBV5-6,14,NA,TRBD1,TRBJ1-5,CASRPDRDSQPQHF,TGCGCCAGCAGACCTGACAGGGACAGTCAGCCCCAGCATTTT
TRBV5-1,14,few,NA,TRBJ2-3,CASSLWAGADTQYF,TGCGCCAGCAGCTTGTGGGCAGGGGCAGATACGCAGTATTTT
TRBV20-1,14,few,NA,TRBJ2-5,CSARDRTSRETQYF,TGCAGTGCTAGAGATCGTACCAGCCGGGAGACCCAGTACTTC
TRBV6-2/TRBV6-3,14,NA,NA,TRBJ1-1,CASSYASWGTKAFF,TGTGCCAGCAGTTATGCGAGTTGGGGCACTAAAGCTTTCTTT
TRBV27,15,many,TRBD1,TRBJ1-5,CASSLSQGGNQPQHF,TGTGCCAGCAGTTTATCGCAGGGGGGTAATCAGCCCCAGCATTTT
TRBV12-3/TRBV12-4,15,NA,TRBD2,TRBJ2-1,CASRLRLAGYNEQFF,TGTGCCAGCAGGTTAAGACTAGCGGGGTACAATGAGCAGTTCTTC
TRBV5-1,15,few,NA,TRBJ2-1,CASSTGRSSYNEQFF,TGCGCCAGCAGCACTGGACGGAGCTCCTACAATGAGCAGTTCTTC
TRBV20-1,14,few,NA,TRBJ1-3,CSAAPGGSGNTIYF,TGCAGTGCTGCCCCCGGTGGCTCTGGAAACACCATATATTTT
TRBV18,16,NA,NA,TRBJ1-3,CASSQGTGLSGNTIYF,TGTGCCAGCTCACAAGGAACGGGGCTCTCTGGAAACACCATATATTTT
TRBV6-1,13,NA,NA,TRBJ2-7,CASSEDRYYEQYF,TGTGCCAGCAGTGAAGACAGGTACTACGAGCAGTACTTC
TRBV6-1,15,NA,TRBD2,TRBJ2-1,CASSELAGSFNEQFF,TGTGCCAGCAGTGAACTAGCGGGATCGTTCAATGAGCAGTTCTTC